The present T cell receptor beta chain was sequenced within a study of CD8+ T cells in alopecia areata. Whole-study context: Treated patients swallowed 5 to 10 mg of oral tofacitinib twice daily. Study findings and constraints: Sequencing of scalp samples also captures resident alphabeta T cells of normal skin.

V was cut by 2 bases and J by 5 bases, with 12 bases left in between. Germline values: CDR1 MDHEN, CDR2 SYDVKM. This CDR3 has 14 amino acids. Extraction of RNA preceded its reverse transcription into cDNA, which served as the sequencing template. Libraries were prepared by immunoSEQ multiplex PCR; TCRdb keeps only in-frame clonotypes and omits some of them. The sample holds some 210,000 clones, roughly 57% seen once. A few counts support this clone. The antigen is undetermined. Sequenced material: CD4+ T cells sorted from blood, taken at week 0. V usage is TRBV28 and J usage is TRBJ1-2, with a possible D match to TRBD1 (5 bases). The TCR sequence derives from a human donor with alopecia areata. The chain's CDR3 is CASSLGGIGYGYTF. The CDR3, as DNA: TGTGCCAGCAGTTTAGGGGGGATTGGGTATGGCTACACCTTC.